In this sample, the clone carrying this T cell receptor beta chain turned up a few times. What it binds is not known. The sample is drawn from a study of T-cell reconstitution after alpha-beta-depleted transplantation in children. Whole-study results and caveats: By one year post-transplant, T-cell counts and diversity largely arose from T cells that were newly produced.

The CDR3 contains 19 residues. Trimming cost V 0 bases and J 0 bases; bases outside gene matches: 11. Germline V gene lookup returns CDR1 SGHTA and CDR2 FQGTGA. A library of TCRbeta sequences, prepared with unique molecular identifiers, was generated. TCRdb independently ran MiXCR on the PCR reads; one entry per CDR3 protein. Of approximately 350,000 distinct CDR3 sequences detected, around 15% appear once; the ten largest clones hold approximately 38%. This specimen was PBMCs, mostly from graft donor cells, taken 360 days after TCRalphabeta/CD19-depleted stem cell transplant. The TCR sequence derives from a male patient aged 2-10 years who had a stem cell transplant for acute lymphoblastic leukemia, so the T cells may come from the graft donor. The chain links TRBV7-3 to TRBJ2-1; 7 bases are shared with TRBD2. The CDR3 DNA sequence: TGTGCCAGCAGCTTAACTGGGGTACTAGCGTATAGCTCCTACAATGAGCAGTTCTTC. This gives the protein CASSLTGVLAYSSYNEQFF.